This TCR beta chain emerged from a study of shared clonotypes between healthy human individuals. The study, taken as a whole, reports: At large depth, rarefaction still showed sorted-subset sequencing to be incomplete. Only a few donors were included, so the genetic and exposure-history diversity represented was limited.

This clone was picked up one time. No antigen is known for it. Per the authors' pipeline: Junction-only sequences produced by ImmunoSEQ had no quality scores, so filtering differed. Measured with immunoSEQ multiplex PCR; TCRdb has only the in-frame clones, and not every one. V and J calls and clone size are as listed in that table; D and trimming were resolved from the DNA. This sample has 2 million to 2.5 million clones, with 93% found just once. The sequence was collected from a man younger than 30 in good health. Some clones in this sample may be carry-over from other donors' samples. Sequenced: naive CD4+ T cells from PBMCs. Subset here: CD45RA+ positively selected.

The CDR3 DNA follows: TGTGCCAGCAGTCGATCCGGGGGGGCGGGAGGTACGAACACCGGGGAGCTGTTTTTT. This codes for CASSRSGGAGGTNTGELFF. This chain links TRBV27 with TRBJ2-2; 8 bases fit TRBD2. Germline trimming cut 5 bases from V and 0 bases from J; bases unmatched to any gene: 14. Germline assignment: CDR1 MNHEY and CDR2 SMNVEV (reference sequence). This CDR3 contains 19 residues.